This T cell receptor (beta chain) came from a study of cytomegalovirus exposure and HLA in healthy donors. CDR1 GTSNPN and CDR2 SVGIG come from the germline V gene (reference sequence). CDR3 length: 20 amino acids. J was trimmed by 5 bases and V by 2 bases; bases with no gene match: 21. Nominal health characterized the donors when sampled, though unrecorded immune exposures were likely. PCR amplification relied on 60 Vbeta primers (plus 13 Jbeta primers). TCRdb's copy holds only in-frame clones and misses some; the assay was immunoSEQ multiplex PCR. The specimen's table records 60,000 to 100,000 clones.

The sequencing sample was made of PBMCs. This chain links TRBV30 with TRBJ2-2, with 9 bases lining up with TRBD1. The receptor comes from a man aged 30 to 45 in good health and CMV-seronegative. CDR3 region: CAWSPGQGRFSGTFTGELFF. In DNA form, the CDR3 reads TGTGCCTGGAGTCCGGGACAGGGAAGGTTCTCCGGAACATTTACCGGGGAGCTGTTTTTT. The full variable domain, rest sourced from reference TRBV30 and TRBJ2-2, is SQTIHQWPATLVQPVGSPLSLECTVEGTSNPNLYWYRQAAGRGLQLLFYSVGIGQISSEVPQNLSASRPQDRQFILSSKKLLLSDSGFYLCAWSPGQGRFSGTFTGELFFGEGSRLTVL.